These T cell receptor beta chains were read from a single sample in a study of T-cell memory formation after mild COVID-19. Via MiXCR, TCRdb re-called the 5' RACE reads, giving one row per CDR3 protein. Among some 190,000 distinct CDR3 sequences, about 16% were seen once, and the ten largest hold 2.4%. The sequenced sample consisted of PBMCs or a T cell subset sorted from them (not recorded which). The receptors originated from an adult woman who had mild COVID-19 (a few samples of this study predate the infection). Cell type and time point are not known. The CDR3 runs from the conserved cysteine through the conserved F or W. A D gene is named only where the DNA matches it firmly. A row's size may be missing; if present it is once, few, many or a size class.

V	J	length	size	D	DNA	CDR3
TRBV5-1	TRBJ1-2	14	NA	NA	TGCGCCAGCAGCACTACAGGGAAAGTTGAGGGCTACACCTTC	CASSTTGKVEGYTF
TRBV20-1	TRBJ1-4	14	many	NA	TGCAGTGCTCGCAGAGCTCCAACTAATGAAAAACTGTTTTTT	CSARRAPTNEKLFF
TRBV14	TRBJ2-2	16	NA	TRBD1	TGTGCCAGCAGCCAACTGAACAGGGGTCGTAACGGGGAGCTGTTTTTT	CASSQLNRGRNGELFF
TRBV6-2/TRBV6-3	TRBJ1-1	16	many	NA	TGTGCCAGCAGTTCCAGGTGGGCAGGCCAGAACACTGAAGCTTTCTTT	CASSSRWAGQNTEAFF
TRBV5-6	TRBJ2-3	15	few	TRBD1	TGTGCCAGCAGCGCCCGGGACAGGGGTACAGATACGCAGTATTTT	CASSARDRGTDTQYF
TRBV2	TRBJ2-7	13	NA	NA	TGTGCCAGCACCTCGACCGCCAGGGGCGAGCAGTACTTC	CASTSTARGEQYF
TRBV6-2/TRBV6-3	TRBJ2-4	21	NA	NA	TGTGCCAGCAGCCCCCGGAGTCTGGCAGGGCTGATTGGGAGGGCCAAAAACATTCAGTACTTC	CASSPRSLAGLIGRAKNIQYF
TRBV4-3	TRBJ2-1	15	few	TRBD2	TGCGCCAGCAGCTTGGGACTACCTTCCTACAATGAGCAGTTCTTC	CASSLGLPSYNEQFF
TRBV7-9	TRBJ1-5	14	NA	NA	TGTGCCAGCAGCCGGACGGCGAGCAATCAGCCCCAGCATTTT	CASSRTASNQPQHF
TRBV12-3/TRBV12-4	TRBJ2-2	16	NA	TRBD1	TGTGCCAGCAGACGTAGACAGGGATCGAACACCGGGGAGCTGTTTTTT	CASRRRQGSNTGELFF
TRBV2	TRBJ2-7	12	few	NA	TGTGCCAGCATGGTTGGTGGAATCGAGCAGTACTTC	CASMVGGIEQYF
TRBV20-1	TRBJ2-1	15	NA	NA	TGCAGTGCTAGAGATCGGCGGGCTAGCGACAATGAGCAGTTCTTC	CSARDRRASDNEQFF
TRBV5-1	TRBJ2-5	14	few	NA	TGCGCCAGCAGCTTTAGACAGCCAAAGGAGACCCAGTACTTC	CASSFRQPKETQYF
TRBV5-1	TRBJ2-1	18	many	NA	TGCGCCAGCAGCTTGGTAAGAAGGGAAAGGGCAAGTTACAATGAGCAGTTCTTC	CASSLVRRERASYNEQFF
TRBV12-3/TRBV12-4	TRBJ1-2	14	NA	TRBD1	TGTGCCAGCAGTCTGACAGGGGGCAGCTGGGGCTACACCTTC	CASSLTGGSWGYTF
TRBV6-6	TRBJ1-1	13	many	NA	TGTGCCAGCCATTATGACAGACGGAGTGAAGCTTTCTTT	CASHYDRRSEAFF